This TCR beta chain comes out of a study of OX40 agonist ivuxolimab in advanced cancers. Study in general: Males comprised 75% to 90% of the group, whose mean age was roughly 60 years (range 23 to 79).

Study outcomes and limitations: Compared with CD4+, CD8+ T cells on average had more expanded clones.

A note on this clone: Its specificity is not known.

CDR1 is SQVTM, CDR2 ANQGSEA, per germline. The CDR3 covers 9 residues. Trimming left V 4 bases short and J 9 bases short, with 4 bases between. TCRdb's copy holds only in-frame clones and misses some; the assay was immunoSEQ multiplex PCR. Of about 73,000 clones in the sample, about nine tenths were seen once. The sequence was obtained from an adult with an advanced solid tumor such as melanoma, head and neck, liver or kidney cancer. The V gene is TRBV29-1, the J gene TRBJ2-1; D uncertain. The sample was CD4+ or CD8+ T cells sorted from blood, taken in a trial of the OX40 agonist ivuxolimab. The CDR3 protein is CSVGVEQFF. The CDR3 DNA sequence: TGCAGCGTTGGTGTTGAGCAGTTCTTC.